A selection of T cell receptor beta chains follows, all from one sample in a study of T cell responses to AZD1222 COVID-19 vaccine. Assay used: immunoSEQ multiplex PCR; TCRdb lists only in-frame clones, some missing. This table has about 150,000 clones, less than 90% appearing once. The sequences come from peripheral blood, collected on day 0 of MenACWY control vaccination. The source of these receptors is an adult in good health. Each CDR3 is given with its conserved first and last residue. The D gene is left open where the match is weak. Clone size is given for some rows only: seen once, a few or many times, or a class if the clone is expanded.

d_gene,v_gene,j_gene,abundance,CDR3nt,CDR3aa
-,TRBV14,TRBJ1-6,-,TGTGCCAGTGGGCCTCATAATTCACCCCTCCACTTT,CASGPHNSPLHF
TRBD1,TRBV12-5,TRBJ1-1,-,TGTGCTAGTACGGACAGGTTAAGTTACACTGAAGCTTTCTTT,CASTDRLSYTEAFF
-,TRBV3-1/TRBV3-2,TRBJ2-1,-,TGTGCCAGCAGCTTATGGGAGGCCGGGGAGCAGTTCTTC,CASSLWEAGEQFF
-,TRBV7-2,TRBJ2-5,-,TGTGCCAGCAGCTACCGGACGGAAGAGACCCAGTACTTC,CASSYRTEETQYF
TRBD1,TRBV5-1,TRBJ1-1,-,TGCGCCAGCAGCCCGCGACAGGGTATAATGAACACTGAAGCTTTCTTT,CASSPRQGIMNTEAFF
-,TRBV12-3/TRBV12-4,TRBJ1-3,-,TGTGCCAGCCAGCTGACCTCTGGAAACACCATATATTTT,CASQLTSGNTIYF
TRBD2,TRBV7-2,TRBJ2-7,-,TGTGCCAGCAGCTTAGGCCCTAGCGGGAGAGACTACGAGCAGTACTTC,CASSLGPSGRDYEQYF
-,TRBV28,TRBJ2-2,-,TGTGCCAGCAGTTTATTTCGGGCCCCAGCAACCGGGGAGCTGTTTTTT,CASSLFRAPATGELFF
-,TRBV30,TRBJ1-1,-,TGTGCCTGGAAGGCCCGGAGATACACTGAAGCTTTCTTT,CAWKARRYTEAFF
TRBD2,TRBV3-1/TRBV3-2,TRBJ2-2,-,TGTGCCAGCAGCCCTTCTAGCGGGGGGGCCGGAACCGGGGAGCTGTTTTTT,CASSPSSGGAGTGELFF
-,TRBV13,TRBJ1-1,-,TGTGCCAGCGGAAAAGAATTGAACGCTGAAGCTTTCTTT,CASGKELNAEAFF
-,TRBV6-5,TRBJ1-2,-,TGTGTCCCGGGGGGCTACGGCTATGGCTACACCTTC,CVPGGYGYGYTF
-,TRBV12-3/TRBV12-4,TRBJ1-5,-,TGTGCCAGCAGCCTCAATCAGCCCCAGCATTTT,CASSLNQPQHF
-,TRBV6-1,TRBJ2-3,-,TGTGCCAGCAGTGGAGCCGGGAGTATCACAGATACGCAGTATTTT,CASSGAGSITDTQYF
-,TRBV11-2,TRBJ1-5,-,TGTGCCAGCAGCTTAGATCGGAGTGTCAATCAGCCCCAGCATTTT,CASSLDRSVNQPQHF
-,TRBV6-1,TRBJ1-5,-,TGTGCCAGCAGTGAAGGGCCGGACTCCTATAGTCAGCCCCAGCATTTT,CASSEGPDSYSQPQHF
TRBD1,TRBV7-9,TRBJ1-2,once,TGTGCCAGCAGCTTACAGTGGGACAGGGCCCTGGGCCCTTATGGCTACACCTTC,CASSLQWDRALGPYGYTF
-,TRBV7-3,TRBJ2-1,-,TGTGCCAGCAGCTCCTCAGGGTCCTACAATGAGCAGTTCTTC,CASSSSGSYNEQFF
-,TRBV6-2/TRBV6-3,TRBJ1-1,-,TGTGCCAGCAGTTACTCGAATATAGGGGAAGGGACTGAAGCTTTCTTT,CASSYSNIGEGTEAFF
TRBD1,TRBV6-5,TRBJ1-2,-,TGTGCCAGCGGGACAGGTGGCTACACCTTC,CASGTGGYTF
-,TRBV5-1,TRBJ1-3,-,TGCGCCAGCAGCCGGGGTGAACCTGGAAACACCATATATTTT,CASSRGEPGNTIYF
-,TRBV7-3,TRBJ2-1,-,TGTGCCAGCAGCCTGCTGGGTCAATCCTCCTACAATGAGCAGTTCTTC,CASSLLGQSSYNEQFF
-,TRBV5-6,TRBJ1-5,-,TGTGCCAGCAGCTTGGGACAGTTCAATCAGCCCCAGCATTTT,CASSLGQFNQPQHF
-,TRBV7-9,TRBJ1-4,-,TGTGCCAGCGTGGTCGGGGCCAAGAATGAAAAACTGTTTTTT,CASVVGAKNEKLFF
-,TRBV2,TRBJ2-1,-,TGTGCCAGCAGACGATGGCGGGAAAACAATGAGCAGTTCTTC,CASRRWRENNEQFF
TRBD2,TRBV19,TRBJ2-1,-,TGTGCCAGTAGCACGCCGGGACTAACGCCGTTCTTC,CASSTPGLTPFF
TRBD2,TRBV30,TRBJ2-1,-,TGTGCCTGCCGGGGGGATGAGCAGTTCTTC,CACRGDEQFF
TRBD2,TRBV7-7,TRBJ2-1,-,TGTGCTAGCAGCCTTAGCGGGCCCTCCTACAATGAGCAGTTCTTC,CASSLSGPSYNEQFF
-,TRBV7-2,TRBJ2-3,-,TGTGCCAGCAGCTTATCCGGGGGATCTGAAGATACGCAGTATTTT,CASSLSGGSEDTQYF
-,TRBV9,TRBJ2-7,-,TGTGCCAGCAGCGGGAGACAGTCCTCCCCCTCCTACGAGCAGTACTTC,CASSGRQSSPSYEQYF
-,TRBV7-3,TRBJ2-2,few,TGTGCCAGCAGCTTAGGACGCGGACCGCCACTCACCGGGGAGCTGTTTTTT,CASSLGRGPPLTGELFF
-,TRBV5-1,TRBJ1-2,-,TGCGCCAGCAGCTTGTTGGCGGATTATGGCTACACCTTC,CASSLLADYGYTF
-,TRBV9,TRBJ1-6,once,TGTGCCAGCAGCGTAGCCGCGGAGATTTCACCCCTCCACTTT,CASSVAAEISPLHF
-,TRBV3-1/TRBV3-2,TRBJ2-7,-,TGTGCCAGCAGCCCCTGCTCGGACAGCCTTATGGAGCAGTACTTC,CASSPCSDSLMEQYF
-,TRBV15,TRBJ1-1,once,TGTGCCACCAGCAGAGTAGTAGGCAGGGGCGGAACTGAAGCTTTCTTT,CATSRVVGRGGTEAFF
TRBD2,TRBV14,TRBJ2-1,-,TGTGCCAGCACCCCTCTAATGAGCGGGAGCATGAATGAGCAGTTCTTC,CASTPLMSGSMNEQFF
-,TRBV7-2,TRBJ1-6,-,TGTGCCAGCAGCTTGAAAGGGCTAAATTCACCCCTCCACTTT,CASSLKGLNSPLHF
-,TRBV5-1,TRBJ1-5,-,TGCGCCAGCAGCGGTCAGCCCCAGCATTTT,CASSGQPQHF
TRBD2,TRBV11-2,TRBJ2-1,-,TGTGCCAGCAGACGACTAGCGGGGTGGAATGAGCAGTTCTTC,CASRRLAGWNEQFF
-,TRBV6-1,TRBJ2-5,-,TGTGCCAGCAGTGAGGGGGCTAAAAAGACCCAGTACTTC,CASSEGAKKTQYF
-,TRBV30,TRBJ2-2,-,TGTGCCTGGATGGGAGTTGTCGGGGAGCTGTTTTTT,CAWMGVVGELFF
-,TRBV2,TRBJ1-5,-,TGTGCCAGCAGTGAGCAAGGGTCCCTTAGCAATCAGCCCCAGCATTTT,CASSEQGSLSNQPQHF
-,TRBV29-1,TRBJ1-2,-,TGCAGCGTTGCTGTTCTTGGGGCCATTAACTATGGCTACACCTTC,CSVAVLGAINYGYTF